This is a list of T cell receptor beta chains from one sample in a study of blood T cell repertoires in COVID-19. Clones were read by immunoSEQ multiplex PCR, and TCRdb kept only the in-frame ones, dropping some. The sample carries 150,000 to 160,000 clones, 70% to 90% recorded once. Sample: peripheral blood. The receptor set was obtained from a woman aged 65 to 85 with acute or convalescent COVID-19. CDR3s leave out the opening cysteine and the closing phenylalanine or tryptophan. Fields, in order: J gene, D gene, V gene, CDR3 protein. D genes are given only for firm matches.

TRBJ1-6	-	TRBV4-2	ATRQATNSPLH
TRBJ2-7	-	TRBV10-3	AISPVGPGAYEQY
TRBJ2-7	TRBD2	TRBV7-2	ASSPYGPTSGVSYEQY
TRBJ1-3	TRBD1	TRBV11-2	ASSLDPTGGNTIY
TRBJ1-1	TRBD1	TRBV28	ASSLTGSIEAF
TRBJ2-5	-	TRBV25-1	ASSDQANLRETQY
TRBJ2-1	-	TRBV20-1	SARPRNEQF
TRBJ2-3	TRBD1	TRBV10-1	ASSDRDSLRGPSRTDTQY
TRBJ1-6	-	TRBV15	ATSREGVRGSSYNSPLH
TRBJ1-1	-	TRBV19	ASSIAGAPRGTEAF
TRBJ1-4	TRBD1	TRBV10-3	AISPGGWEKLF
TRBJ2-5	TRBD2	TRBV7-2	ASSPTGLAGGRTQY
TRBJ2-2	-	TRBV7-2	ASSTNTEGRNTGELF
TRBJ2-5	-	TRBV18	ASSSGVLSGETQY
TRBJ1-1	-	TRBV9	ASSAFGGTEAF
TRBJ2-2	TRBD1	TRBV5-3	ARSLAETGDNGELF
TRBJ1-1	-	TRBV18	ASSRRDTGLLNTEAF
TRBJ2-7	-	TRBV7-2	ASSQWVGDYEQY
TRBJ1-1	-	TRBV20-1	SAEGGAEAF
TRBJ2-1	TRBD2	TRBV18	ASSRGASGGPSSYNEQF
TRBJ1-5	-	TRBV28	ASSSQGGQPQH
TRBJ2-3	TRBD1	TRBV4-2	ASSHTRDRVDTQY
TRBJ2-1	TRBD1	TRBV6-5	ASSSRDRYNEQF
TRBJ1-1	-	TRBV11-2	ASSLRGNTEAF
TRBJ1-3	TRBD1	TRBV19	ASIDRAGNTIY
TRBJ1-2	-	TRBV28	ASSFDRLQGYGYT
TRBJ2-5	TRBD2	TRBV6-2/TRBV6-3	ASSIGLAGGRYGETQY
TRBJ1-1	-	TRBV2	ATVANRNTEAF
TRBJ1-1	-	TRBV11-2	ASSSNTPRAF
TRBJ1-1	TRBD1	TRBV29-1	SVAHTGGGNTEAF
TRBJ2-4	TRBD1	TRBV9	ASSAYGQDIQY
TRBJ1-2	-	TRBV27	ASSPASGNYGYT
TRBJ1-1	-	TRBV7-8	ASSLTVWTEAF
TRBJ1-1	TRBD1	TRBV6-1	ASSDRDRAAEAF
TRBJ1-2	-	TRBV27	ASSRDFTGQHYGYT
TRBJ1-1	-	TRBV4-3	ASSQGWNGNEAF
TRBJ1-5	-	TRBV2	ASSEGRLDNQPQH
TRBJ1-3	-	TRBV7-8	ASSNGQLQAFSGNTIY
TRBJ2-7	TRBD1	TRBV11-2	ASSPWDSAYEQY
TRBJ2-1	-	TRBV7-6	ASSLVGGGVLYEQF
TRBJ1-4	-	TRBV28	ASRGGEGEKLF
TRBJ2-5	TRBD2	TRBV7-2	ASHLAGGSQETQY
TRBJ1-3	TRBD1	TRBV3-1/TRBV3-2	ASSLPGGASGNTIY